A selection of T cell receptor beta chains follows, all from one sample in a study of cytomegalovirus exposure and HLA in healthy donors. Some clones are missing from TCRdb's copy, which holds only in-frame ones; the method was immunoSEQ multiplex PCR. The sample gives 150,000 to 200,000 clones, approximately 86% of which show up once; around 2.4% is in the top ten. The specimen sequenced was PBMCs. These receptors came from a man aged 25 to 45 in good health and CMV-seropositive. CDR3s include the opening cysteine and the closing phenylalanine or tryptophan. A D gene is named only where the DNA matches it firmly. The size field is filled for only some rows; it gives once, few, many or a size class.

once	16	TRBJ2-3	TRBV9	TRBD2	CASSTHPAGGADTQYF	TGTGCCAGCAGCACCCACCCAGCGGGGGGGGCAGATACGCAGTATTTT
-	13	TRBJ1-5	TRBV28	-	CASRAAGRGPQHF	TGTGCCAGCAGGGCCGCCGGGAGGGGGCCCCAGCATTTT
-	16	TRBJ1-2	TRBV5-6	TRBD1	CASSRWSDRGNYGYTF	TGTGCCAGCAGCCGCTGGTCGGACAGGGGAAACTATGGCTACACCTTC
-	15	TRBJ1-5	TRBV7-2	-	CASSSARGGNQPQHF	TGTGCCAGCAGCTCGGCGCGGGGGGGAAATCAGCCCCAGCATTTT
-	14	TRBJ1-2	TRBV14	-	CASSHERTVYGYTF	TGTGCCAGCAGCCATGAGAGGACAGTCTATGGCTACACCTTC
-	13	TRBJ1-6	TRBV4-1	-	CASSQALQGPLHF	TGCGCCAGCAGCCAGGCCCTACAGGGACCCCTCCACTTT
-	15	TRBJ2-5	TRBV5-4	TRBD2	CASSSRQAGGETQYF	TGTGCCAGCAGCTCCCGCCAGGCCGGGGGGGAGACCCAGTACTTC
few	16	TRBJ2-2	TRBV7-2	TRBD2	CASSLTSGGATGELFF	TGTGCCAGCAGCCTGACTAGCGGGGGGGCGACCGGGGAGCTGTTTTTT
-	15	TRBJ1-5	TRBV5-1	TRBD1	CASSDGQGGNQPQHF	TGCGCCAGCAGCGACGGACAGGGGGGTAATCAGCCCCAGCATTTT
-	15	TRBJ2-1	TRBV12-5	TRBD2	CASGFGGGSYNEQFF	TGTGCTAGTGGTTTTGGGGGGGGCTCCTACAATGAGCAGTTCTTC
-	14	TRBJ1-2	TRBV10-3	-	CAIRGTDSNYGYTF	TGTGCCATCAGGGGTACAGACAGTAACTATGGCTACACCTTC
-	15	TRBJ2-2	TRBV10-1	-	CASSLTLAGTGELFF	TGCGCCAGCAGCCTCACGCTAGCAGGCACCGGGGAGCTGTTTTTT
once	15	TRBJ1-4	TRBV4-3	-	CASSQDREGDEKLFF	TGCGCCAGCAGCCAAGATCGGGAGGGAGATGAAAAACTGTTTTTT
-	13	TRBJ1-4	TRBV2	TRBD1	CASSPTGNEKLFF	TGTGCCAGCAGCCCGACAGGGAACGAAAAACTGTTTTTT
few	15	TRBJ1-1	TRBV5-1	-	CASSLVQGLNTEAFF	TGCGCCAGCAGCTTGGTACAGGGCCTTAACACTGAAGCTTTCTTT
few	14	TRBJ2-5	TRBV10-3	TRBD1	CAISESTGTETQYF	TGTGCCATCAGTGAGTCGACAGGGACCGAGACCCAGTACTTC
-	15	TRBJ2-3	TRBV2	-	CASSEGLNWADTQYF	TGTGCCAGCAGTGAGGGACTCAACTGGGCAGATACGCAGTATTTT
-	15	TRBJ1-1	TRBV14	-	CASSQDWAGGTEAFF	TGTGCCAGCAGCCAAGATTGGGCGGGCGGCACTGAAGCTTTCTTT
-	16	TRBJ2-5	TRBV19	TRBD1	CASSSAPRTGQETQYF	TGTGCCAGTAGTTCGGCACCCCGGACAGGACAAGAGACCCAGTACTTC
few	15	TRBJ2-1	TRBV6-1	TRBD2	CASSRTSGDYNEQFF	TGTGCCAGCAGTCGGACTAGCGGGGACTACAATGAGCAGTTCTTC
few	13	TRBJ1-2	TRBV6-5	-	CASSSRGFYGYTF	TGTGCCAGCAGTTCGCGGGGATTCTATGGCTACACCTTC
-	11	TRBJ2-1	TRBV20-1	-	CSARGSNEQFF	TGCAGTGCCAGAGGCAGCAATGAGCAGTTCTTC
-	13	TRBJ1-1	TRBV11-2	-	CASSRGRNTEAFF	TGTGCCAGCAGCCGGGGTAGGAACACTGAAGCTTTCTTT
-	15	TRBJ2-7	TRBV4-3	-	CASSQDGTGLQEQYF	TGCGCCAGCAGCCAAGATGGCACAGGGTTGCAAGAGCAGTACTTC
-	15	TRBJ2-7	TRBV4-1	-	CASSQDIRGTYEQYF	TGCGCCAGCAGCCAAGATATAAGAGGGACCTACGAGCAGTACTTC
-	15	TRBJ2-7	TRBV7-2	TRBD2	CASSFSGGAPHEQYF	TGTGCCAGCAGCTTTAGCGGGGGGGCCCCCCACGAGCAGTACTTC
-	24	TRBJ2-1	TRBV10-1	TRBD2	CASSGPSRLAGGNGVGRAYNEQFF	TGCGCCAGCAGTGGCCCCTCGAGGCTAGCGGGGGGTAACGGAGTCGGGAGGGCCTACAATGAGCAGTTCTTC
-	19	TRBJ2-6	TRBV4-1	TRBD2	CASSQQPSAGGSGANVLTF	TGCGCCAGCAGCCAACAACCCTCAGCGGGGGGCTCTGGGGCCAACGTCCTGACTTTC
-	14	TRBJ1-5	TRBV6-1	TRBD1	CASSPTGVNQPQHF	TGTGCCAGCAGTCCGACAGGGGTGAATCAGCCCCAGCATTTT
once	11	TRBJ1-1	TRBV7-9	-	CASSSYTEAFF	TGTGCCAGCAGCTCCTACACTGAAGCTTTCTTT
-	16	TRBJ1-5	TRBV2	TRBD1	CASSDFYGTGRQPQHF	TGTGCCAGCAGTGATTTTTACGGGACAGGGAGGCAGCCCCAGCATTTT
-	13	TRBJ1-4	TRBV29-1	TRBD1	CSVGTGANEKLFF	TGCAGCGTCGGGACAGGGGCTAATGAAAAACTGTTTTTT
-	14	TRBJ1-6	TRBV6-6	-	CASRLPGQNSPLHF	TGTGCCAGCCGACTACCGGGACAAAATTCACCCCTCCACTTT
-	16	TRBJ1-1	TRBV27	-	CASSTREKFANTEAFF	TGTGCCAGCAGTACCCGGGAGAAATTCGCGAACACTGAAGCTTTCTTT
few	16	TRBJ2-3	TRBV5-1	-	CASSLEGGSGTDTQYF	TGCGCCAGCAGCTTGGAAGGGGGTTCAGGCACAGATACGCAGTATTTT
-	18	TRBJ2-5	TRBV7-6	TRBD2	CASSLRAKGLAGGKTQYF	TGTGCCAGCAGCTTAAGGGCCAAGGGACTAGCCGGGGGTAAGACCCAGTACTTC
-	14	TRBJ2-7	TRBV7-2	-	CASSRPAGSYEQYF	TGTGCCAGCAGCCGACCGGCAGGTTCCTACGAGCAGTACTTC
-	15	TRBJ1-1	TRBV21-1	-	CASSEWEQGDTEAFF	TGTGCCAGCAGCGAGTGGGAGCAGGGGGACACTGAAGCTTTCTTT
-	17	TRBJ2-3	TRBV5-6	TRBD1	CASSSIGDRVGTDTQYF	TGTGCCAGCAGCTCAATAGGGGACAGGGTAGGCACAGATACGCAGTATTTT
few	14	TRBJ2-7	TRBV29-1	-	CSVEVGRARYEQYF	TGCAGCGTTGAAGTGGGCAGGGCGAGATACGAGCAGTACTTC
-	14	TRBJ1-1	TRBV4-3	TRBD1	CASSQDRQGVGAFF	TGCGCCAGCAGCCAAGATCGACAGGGGGTTGGGGCTTTCTTT
-	15	TRBJ2-7	TRBV19	-	CASSIAPGNSYEQYF	TGTGCCAGTAGTATAGCGCCAGGGAACTCCTACGAGCAGTACTTC
-	13	TRBJ1-4	TRBV7-8	-	CASTDPGDEKLFF	TGTGCCAGCACGGACCCCGGGGATGAAAAACTGTTTTTT
-	18	TRBJ1-2	TRBV6-1	-	CASSELGAGPAFNYGYTF	TGTGCCAGCAGTGAATTGGGGGCCGGCCCTGCTTTTAACTATGGCTACACCTTC
-	15	TRBJ2-7	TRBV6-5	-	CASSYSPGLGYEQYF	TGTGCCAGCAGTTACTCTCCGGGTTTGGGCTACGAGCAGTACTTC
-	15	TRBJ2-1	TRBV6-1	TRBD1	CASSKGQGFYNEQFF	TGTGCCAGCAGCAAAGGACAGGGATTTTACAATGAGCAGTTCTTC
-	15	TRBJ2-7	TRBV9	TRBD2	CASSAGLASSYEQYF	TGTGCCAGCAGTGCGGGACTAGCGAGCTCCTACGAGCAGTACTTC
once	15	TRBJ2-2	TRBV2	-	CASSAGARAPGELFF	TGTGCCAGCAGTGCTGGGGCCAGGGCCCCCGGGGAGCTGTTTTTT
-	15	TRBJ2-2	TRBV12-5	-	CASGFGPTNTGELFF	TGTGCTAGTGGTTTTGGGCCGACGAACACCGGGGAGCTGTTTTTT
-	14	TRBJ2-3	TRBV11-2	TRBD2	CASSLIAGGDTQYF	TGTGCCAGCAGCTTAATAGCGGGGGGAGATACGCAGTATTTT